The T cell receptor beta chain described here comes from a study of T cell responses to AZD1222 COVID-19 vaccine. Generated by immunoSEQ multiplex PCR, the TCRdb table keeps only in-frame clones and is missing some. Of 75,000 to 95,000 clones in the sample, about 92% were seen once. V was shortened by 1 base and J by 1 base, with 9 bases between the two germline ends. The CDR3 has 15 residues. From germline, CDR1 is SGHTA and CDR2 FQGNSA. The genes are TRBV7-2 and TRBJ2-3; no firm D call. The TCR was taken from an adult in good health. Sequenced material: peripheral blood, taken on day 0 of AZD1222 vaccination. This chain's CDR3 is CASSLVPRGTDTQYF. The CDR3 bases are TGTGCCAGCAGCTTAGTTCCTAGGGGCACAGATACGCAGTATTTT.